One sample yielded the 20 T cell receptor beta chains listed below, sequenced in a study of cytomegalovirus exposure and HLA in healthy donors (TCRdb year 2017). The protocol used for the library was the immunoSEQ multiplex PCR assay. For the multiplex PCR, a mixture combining 60 forward primers for TCR Vbeta segments and 13 reverse primers for TCR Jbeta segments was used. The clones in this table, taken by TCRdb from immuneACCESS, are in-frame only. Not every clone is retained; where verified, under half of the shortfall comes from an unresolved V gene, and the cause of the rest is unknown. Counted in this sample were some 60,000 clones; about 81% of them appeared once. About 4.9% of the sample is taken by the ten largest. Specimen: PBMCs. These receptors were collected from a woman under 40 in good health and CMV-seronegative.

The chain combines TRBV12-5 with TRBJ2-5; 7 nucleotides match TRBD2. The CDR3 consists of 19 residues. Germline V gene data show CDR1 as LGHNT and CDR2 as FRNRAP. J was trimmed by 5 bases and V by 2 bases; bases with no gene match: 20. CDR3 sequence (DNA): TGTGCTAGTGGTTTGATTACCGGGCTTACAGCGGGAACTCGGGAGACCCAGTACTTC. It specifies CASGLITGLTAGTRETQYF. The variable domain in full, with the rest retrieved from reference TRBV12-5 and TRBJ2-5, is DARVTQTPRHKVTEMGQEVTMRCQPILGHNTVFWYRQTMMQGLELLAYFRNRAPLDDSGMPKDRFSAEMPDATLATLKIQPSEPRDSAVYFCASGLITGLTAGTRETQYFGPGTRLLVL.

This clone turned up a few times. The rearrangement uses TRBV18 and TRBJ1-2; 8 bases fit TRBD1. Germline V gives CDR1 KGHSH, CDR2 LQKENI. The trim removed 3 bases at V and 1 base at J, leaving 7 bases unmatched. This CDR3 has 16 residues. In DNA, the CDR3 is TGTGCCAGCTCACCCGGACAGGGACAGCTTAACTATGGCTACACCTTC. It is translated as CASSPGQGQLNYGYTF.

V gene TRBV2 combines with J gene TRBJ1-2, with 10 bases fitting TRBD1. The CDR3 sequence is 15 residues long. The ends lost 4 bases at V and 6 bases at J; junction bases unmatched: 8. Germline values: CDR1 SNHLY, CDR2 FYNNEI. CDR3: CASSAFFGTGDGYTF. CDR3 in DNA: TGTGCCAGCAGTGCGTTTTTTGGGACAGGGGATGGCTACACCTTC.

This clone was seen only a few times. CDR3 nucleotides: TGTGCCTGGAGTCGTAGTAACACCATATATTTT. Translating it yields CAWSRSNTIYF. This chain uses TRBV30 with TRBJ1-3; D is ambiguous. V lost 2 bases and J 7 bases, leaving 6 bases between the germline ends. The CDR3 is 11 residues long. Germline V CDR1 and CDR2: GTSNPN, SVGIG (reference sequence). The variable domain in full, with the rest retrieved from reference TRBV30 and TRBJ1-3, is SQTIHQWPATLVQPVGSPLSLECTVEGTSNPNLYWYRQAAGRGLQLLFYSVGIGQISSEVPQNLSASRPQDRQFILSSKKLLLSDSGFYLCAWSRSNTIYFGEGSWLTVV.

In this sample, this clone turned up a few times. V is TRBV25-1 and J is TRBJ1-2, with TRBD1 identical over 8 bases. J lost 6 bases, V lost 5 bases, and 5 bases had no gene match. The CDR3 contains 13 residues. Per the germline V gene, CDR1 is MGHDK and CDR2 is SYGVNS. CDR3 bases: TGTGCCAGCAGTCGGACAGGGTCCAATGGCTACACCTTC. Residues: CASSRTGSNGYTF.

This chain uses TRBV11-1 with TRBJ1-3; 7 bases fit TRBD1. V shed 3 bases, J shed 1 base, and the junction held 6 bases outside the gene matches. Germline V CDR1 and CDR2: SGHAT, FQDESV (reference sequence). The CDR3 covers 16 residues. CDR3 in DNA: TGTGCCAGCAGCTTTTCCCAGGGACAGTCTGGAAACACCATATATTTT. Residues: CASSFSQGQSGNTIYF.

The chain recombines TRBV21-1 with TRBJ2-7; no DNA check was done on the table's D call, TRBD1. TRBV21-1 is an annotated pseudogene. The CDR3 runs 16 residues. The CDR3 spells CASNTLPVRGTYEQYF. The CDR3 DNA reads TGTGCCAGCAACACGCTACCCGTCAGGGGAACCTACGAGCAGTACTTC.

V is TRBV11-3 and J is TRBJ2-1; 7 positions match TRBD2. Trimming cost V 5 bases and J 0 bases; bases outside gene matches: 7. Germline V lookup: CDR1 SGHNT, CDR2 YENEEA. This CDR3 region has 16 residues. CDR3 sequence reads: CASSRTGTISYNEQFF. CDR3 DNA: TGTGCCAGCAGCCGTACCGGGACTATCTCCTACAATGAGCAGTTCTTC.

The chain links TRBV9 to TRBJ2-2; TRBD1 matches 11 bases. In germline, CDR1 is SGDLS, CDR2 YYNGEE. The ends lost 4 bases at V and 6 bases at J; junction bases unmatched: 14. This CDR3 is 18 amino acids long. Here the CDR3 reads CASSSWTGGKGVAGELFF. CDR3 coding DNA: TGTGCCAGCAGCTCCTGGACAGGGGGCAAAGGAGTTGCCGGGGAGCTGTTTTTT.

The chain has TRBV11-2 and TRBJ2-5; 7 bases agree with TRBD1. The CDR3 covers 16 residues. Per the germline V gene, CDR1 is SGHAT and CDR2 is FQNNGV. Trimming removed 2 bases from V and 5 bases from J; junction bases left unmatched: 11. CDR3 nucleotide sequence: TGTGCCAGCAGCTTAACGTTGACAGGGACGGCGGAGACCCAGTACTTC. Its translation: CASSLTLTGTAETQYF.

The rearrangement links TRBV19 to TRBJ2-1; 7 bases are shared with TRBD2. Unmatched junction bases numbered 9, after V lost 6 bases and J lost 10 bases. The CDR3 has 13 residues. The germline V gene encodes CDR1 LNHDA and CDR2 SQIVND (reference sequence). The CDR3 coding sequence is TGTGCCAGTAGGTCAGGGCTCGGGGGGGAGCAGTTCTTC. Amino acids: CASRSGLGGEQFF.

This chain links TRBV6-1 with TRBJ2-7; D is perhaps TRBD1 (5 bases). Germline V gene lookup returns CDR1 MNHNS and CDR2 SASEGT. V was clipped by 5 bases and J by 0 bases, with 11 bases between them. The CDR3 is 14 amino acids. This chain's CDR3 is CASSWLTDSYEQYF. The CDR3 bases are TGTGCCAGCAGTTGGTTGACAGACTCCTACGAGCAGTACTTC.

This clone was seen only once. This rearrangement joins TRBV6-1 to TRBJ2-3, with TRBD2 matching over 11 bases. CDR1 and CDR2 (germline): MNHNS, SASEGT. The CDR3 covers 18 residues. Germline trimming cut 3 bases from V and 2 bases from J; bases unmatched to any gene: 10. The CDR3 region is CASSDRLAGTTYTDTQYF. CDR3 nucleotides: TGTGCCAGCAGTGACCGACTAGCGGGAACAACTTACACAGATACGCAGTATTTT.

The chain has TRBV2 and TRBJ1-2, with D hard to call. CDR1 is SNHLY, CDR2 FYNNEI, per germline. Trimming removed 9 bases at V and 8 bases at J, with 19 bases between. This CDR3 comprises 13 residues. The CDR3 bases are TGTGCCAGGTCTCCAGCCAAGAGAGGGGGCTACACCTTC. Translated: CARSPAKRGGYTF.

The gene calls are TRBV2 and TRBJ2-7; TRBD1 might be the D (6 bases). The CDR3 contains 15 residues. Looked up from germline, CDR1 is SNHLY and CDR2 is FYNNEI. V lost 3 bases and J 6 bases, leaving 18 bases between the germline ends. The CDR3 sequence: CASSDRDTELGEQYV. Here the CDR3 DNA reads TGTGCCAGCAGTGACCGGGACACGGAGTTAGGCGAGCAGTACGTC.

This clone has only a few counts. The chain employs TRBV5-6 and TRBJ1-1; 8 positions agree with TRBD1. Trimming took 5 bases from V and 6 from J; bases not matched to a gene: 9. This CDR3 spans 14 amino acids. Germline values: CDR1 SGHDT, CDR2 YYEEEE. This CDR3 reads CASSPDREFAEAFF. The CDR3 DNA reads TGTGCCAGCAGTCCGGACAGGGAATTTGCTGAAGCTTTCTTT.

The genes are TRBV2 and TRBJ2-3; TRBD2 agrees at 8 bases. Per germline, CDR1 SNHLY and CDR2 FYNNEI. This CDR3 comprises 15 residues. V was pared by 4 bases and J by 0 bases, with 3 bases of the junction left unmatched. CDR3 sequence reads: CASSGERGSTDTQYF. CDR3 DNA sequence: TGTGCCAGCAGTGGGGAGCGGGGGAGCACAGATACGCAGTATTTT.

The rearrangement joins TRBV11-2 to TRBJ1-1; 9 nucleotides align to TRBD1. Germline values: CDR1 SGHAT, CDR2 FQNNGV. CDR3 size: 16 residues. The J segment lost 6 bases and the V segment lost 2 bases, leaving 10 bases of the junction unmatched. The CDR3 nucleotides are TGTGCCAGCAGCTTACCTCCACCGGACAGGGGCCCTGAAGCTTTCTTT. Residues: CASSLPPPDRGPEAFF. Full variable domain (missing parts from reference TRBV11-2 and TRBJ1-1): EAGVAQSPRYKIIEKRQSVAFWCNPISGHATLYWYQQILGQGPKLLIQFQNNGVVDDSQLPKDRFSAERLKGVDSTLKIQPAKLEDSAVYLCASSLPPPDRGPEAFFGQGTRLTVV.

DNA of the CDR3: TGTGCCAGCAGCCAAGGACAAAGAGAAGCTTTCTTT. It codes for CASSQGQREAFF. The chain has TRBV7-8 and TRBJ1-1, with D perhaps TRBD1 (5 bases). This CDR3 region has 12 residues. The V end lost 5 bases, the J end lost 8 bases, and 12 bases lay between the germline ends. Germline V gives CDR1 SGHVS, CDR2 FQNEAQ.

The chain combines TRBV19 with TRBJ1-1; perhaps TRBD1 as D (5 bases). V lost 8 bases and J 2 bases, leaving 9 bases between the germline ends. CDR3 length equals 12 residues. CDR1 and CDR2 (germline): LNHDA, SQIVND (reference sequence). The CDR3 loop is CASAQDNTEAFF. The DNA for the CDR3 is TGTGCCAGTGCACAGGACAACACTGAAGCTTTCTTT.